This T cell receptor beta chain was sequenced during a study of cytomegalovirus exposure and HLA in healthy donors. In regard to this clone: Its antigen is not identified.

The length of the CDR3 is 14 residues. Germline values: CDR1 MNHEY, CDR2 SMNVEV (reference sequence). J was trimmed by 12 bases and V by 5 bases; bases with no gene match: 15. It was with 60 Vbeta and 13 Jbeta primers that the PCR ran. The method was immunoSEQ multiplex PCR; TCRdb's version includes in-frame clones alone and lacks a portion of them. The table shows 110,000 to 150,000 clones, with roughly 80% occurring only once. Whole-study findings and limits: Later analysis identified a missense DCLRE1C variant that was linked to TCR beta V- and J-gene trimming.

V and J are TRBV27 and TRBJ2-5; TRBD2 aligns across 7 bases. The sequenced sample consisted of PBMCs. This TCR came from a woman between 35 and 50 years old in good health and CMV-seropositive. Here the CDR3 reads CASSPSSGAFLEYF. Written as DNA, the CDR3 is TGTGCCAGCAGTCCCTCGAGCGGGGCCTTTCTGGAGTACTTC.